This T cell receptor (beta chain) was captured in a study of blood T cell repertoires in COVID-19. Methods used by the authors: Using reference gene primer amplification, nucleated cell counts were estimated. Using immunoSEQ multiplex PCR, the repertoire was profiled, and TCRdb retains in-frame clones only, with some absent. The D gene and trimming were derived from the DNA, and the V and J assignments and clone size from that table. The sample yields 650,000 to 800,000 clones, about 90% seen once. The sequence was obtained from a woman aged 18-29 years with acute or convalescent COVID-19. Specimen: peripheral blood.

This CDR3 is CASSNGRVTGLNTEAFF. The CDR3, as DNA: TGTGCCAGTAGTAATGGTAGGGTGACAGGACTGAACACTGAAGCTTTCTTT. The chain couples TRBV19 to TRBJ1-1, with D possibly TRBD1 on 6 matching bases. Trimming left V 4 bases short and J 0 bases short, with 18 bases between. The germline V gene encodes CDR1 LNHDA and CDR2 SQIVND (reference sequence). The CDR3 consists of 17 residues.